The 28 T cell receptor beta chains listed next were all sequenced from one sample in a study of T cell clonality in common variable immunodeficiency (dated by TCRdb to about 2015). The library was made by the immunoSEQ multiplex PCR assay. TCRdb re-hosts the immuneACCESS table, in-frame sequences only. Its copies lack some clones; in the studies checked, an unresolved V gene accounts for under half of them, and the cause for the rest is not known. This sample was tabulated with over 55,000 clones, among which there are no singletons. Jointly, the top ten make up over 1.5% of the sample. The sequenced material came from peripheral blood mononuclear cells. All receptors derive from a person aged 18 to 75 in good health.

This clone was picked up many times. The read gets to within 3 residues of the CDR3 end, and the germline J gene fills in the rest. The chain couples TRBV18 to TRBJ2-5, with a possible D match to TRBD1 (6 bases). V lost 3 bases and J lost 5, with 13 bases in between. This CDR3 spans 14 amino acids. The germline V gene encodes CDR1 KGHSH and CDR2 LQKENI. The CDR3 sequence: CASSPTGSRETQYF. The sequenced part of the CDR3 DNA is TGTGCCAGCTCACCTACAGGGTCACGGGAGACC.

This clone was recorded many times. Read data end 3 residues before the CDR3 end; the end is taken from the germline J gene. J is TRBJ1-3 and V is TRBV5-5, with D perhaps TRBD1 (5 bases). Germline CDR1 and CDR2: SGHKS and YYEKEE (reference sequence). The CDR3 contains 15 residues. V shed 2 bases and J shed 1 base, with 10 bases lying between them. The CDR3 loop is CASSFSGDSGNTIYF. The sequenced part of the CDR3 DNA is TGTGCCAGCAGCTTCTCGGGGGATTCTGGAAACACC. Drawing the rest from reference TRBV5-5 and TRBJ1-3, the complete variable domain is DAGVTQSPTHLIKTRGQQVTLRCSPISGHKSVSWYQQVLGQGPQFIFQYYEKEERGRGNFPDRFSARQFPNYSSELNVNALLLGDSALYLCASSFSGDSGNTIYFGEGSWLTVV.

For this clone: The sequenced fragment ends 3 residues before the CDR3 boundary, so the rest is inferred from the germline J gene. The chain links TRBV11-3 to TRBJ2-7; no definite D call. Germline loops: CDR1 SGHNT, CDR2 YENEEA. Between the trimmed V and J ends, which lost 1 base and 4 bases, there was a span of 5 bases. The CDR3 has 12 amino acids. This CDR3 reads CASSLVGYEQYF. CDR3 bases read: TGTGCCAGCAGCTTAGTCGGTTACGAG.

This clone was seen many times. The sequence runs out 3 residues before the end of the CDR3; the remainder is reconstructed from the germline J gene. V gene TRBV7-2 combines with J gene TRBJ2-1; unclear D gene. The CDR3 runs to 13 residues. CDR1 is SGHTA, CDR2 FQGNSA, per germline. V lost 4 bases to trimming and J lost 9 bases, with 13 bases between them. The sequenced CDR3 bases are TGTGCCAGCAGCTCCAGGCGTATTCTTGAG. Its translation is CASSSRRILE. The full CDR3 is CASSSRRILEQFF.

As to this clone: The read ends 3 residues shy of where the CDR3 ends; the end is completed using the germline J gene. The chain links TRBV27 to TRBJ2-7; D could derive from TRBD1 or TRBD2 (6 bases each). Trimming removed 6 bases from V and 0 bases from J, with 9 bases in between. The CDR3 contains 13 residues. Germline CDR1 and CDR2: MNHEY and SMNVEV (reference sequence). CDR3 bases read: TGTGCCAGCAGACAGGGAGGCTCCTACGAG. Its translation is CASRQGGSYE. The full CDR3 sequence reads CASRQGGSYEQYF.

This clone has at least ten counts. Read coverage stops 3 residues before the CDR3 terminus; the germline J gene supplies the remainder. The chain recombines TRBV5-5 with TRBJ1-4; D is ambiguous. Germline lookup yields CDR1 SGHKS and CDR2 YYEKEE (reference sequence). The V end was cut by 2 bases, the J end by 2 bases, with 10 bases between. The CDR3 totals 15 residues. CDR3 DNA, as far as it was read: TGTGCCAGCAGCTTATCGTCGCAGACTAATGAAAAA. This codes for CASSLSSQTNEK. The full CDR3 reads CASSLSSQTNEKLFF.

This clone came up many times. The read finishes 3 residues shy of the CDR3 end, and the germline J gene is used to complete it. The J gene is TRBJ2-7, the V gene TRBV7-2; TRBD2 matches at 8 bases. Trimming cost V 5 bases and J 3 bases; bases outside gene matches: 9. The germline V gene has CDR1 SGHTA and CDR2 FQGNSA. The CDR3 runs 15 residues. The sequenced part of the CDR3 DNA is TGTGCCAGCAGCCCCGGCGGAGCGGGGGACTACGAG. Its protein product is CASSPGGAGDYE. The CDR3 in its entirety is CASSPGGAGDYEQYF. Supplemented by reference TRBV7-2 and TRBJ2-7, the full variable domain reads GAGVSQSPSNKVTEKGKDVELRCDPISGHTALYWYRQSLGQGLEFLIYFQGNSAPDKSGLPSDRFSAERTGGSVSTLTIQRTQQEDSAVYLCASSPGGAGDYEQYFGPGTRLTVT.

This clone was seen at least ten times. The read finishes 3 residues shy of the CDR3 end, and the germline J gene is used to complete it. The rearrangement joins TRBV5-1 to TRBJ2-1, with 9 bases that match TRBD2. V lost 4 bases, J lost 8 bases, and 16 bases stayed unmatched. The CDR3 has 17 residues. CDR1 is SGHRS and CDR2 is YFSETQ in the germline V gene. CDR3 DNA, as far as it was read: TGCGCCAGCAGCGACCATAGTGGGCGGGAGGGCCGGTATGAG. It encodes CASSDHSGREGRYE. The CDR3 as a whole reads CASSDHSGREGRYEQFF. The variable domain in full, with the rest retrieved from reference TRBV5-1 and TRBJ2-1, is KAGVTQTPRYLIKTRGQQVTLSCSPISGHRSVSWYQQTPGQGLQFLFEYFSETQRNKGNFPGRFSGRQFSNSRSEMNVSTLELGDSALYLCASSDHSGREGRYEQFFGPGTRLTVL.

This clone was observed a few times. Read data end 3 residues before the CDR3 end; the end is taken from the germline J gene. The V and J genes are TRBV2 and TRBJ1-2; 7 nucleotides match TRBD1. Looked up from germline, CDR1 is SNHLY and CDR2 is FYNNEI. This CDR3 comprises 16 residues. Here the CDR3 reads CASSEGRQGKGRGYTF. The covered CDR3 bases are TGTGCCAGCAGTGAAGGGCGACAGGGAAAGGGAAGAGGC.

This clone occurred many times. The missing CDR3 end, 3 residues past where the read stops, is filled in from the germline J gene. The V call is TRBV2, the J call TRBJ2-1, with 10 nucleotides matching TRBD2. This CDR3 is 15 amino acids long. The germline gives CDR1 SNHLY, CDR2 FYNNEI. V lost 8 bases, J lost 5 bases, and 9 bases stayed unmatched. CDR3: CASRLAGVGDNEQFF. CDR3 bases read: TGTGCCAGCCGCCTAGCGGGAGTGGGAGACAATGAG.

This clone was recorded many times. With the read ending 3 residues before the CDR3 end, the germline J gene is used to fill in that end. The genes are TRBV11-2 and TRBJ2-3; 7 bases fit TRBD2. The length of the CDR3 is 15 residues. With 0 bases clipped from V and 5 bases from J, the junction kept 5 bases outside the gene matches. CDR1 is SGHAT, CDR2 FQNNGV, per germline. CDR3 residues: CASSLDPASGDTQYF. The covered CDR3 bases are TGTGCCAGCAGCTTAGATCCGGCTAGCGGAGATACG. The variable domain in full, completed from reference TRBV11-2 and TRBJ2-3, reads EAGVAQSPRYKIIEKRQSVAFWCNPISGHATLYWYQQILGQGPKLLIQFQNNGVVDDSQLPKDRFSAERLKGVDSTLKIQPAKLEDSAVYLCASSLDPASGDTQYFGPGTRLTVL.

Many counts were recorded for this clone. The read falls 3 residues short of the CDR3 end, and the missing part is taken from the germline J gene. This chain uses TRBV5-1 with TRBJ2-4; 11 nucleotides line up with TRBD2. Germline values: CDR1 SGHRS, CDR2 YFSETQ. The V gene end was trimmed by 0 bases and the J gene end by 5 bases; junction bases not matched to a gene: 10. There are 18 residues in the CDR3. Here the CDR3 reads CASSLAVLAGGDENIQYF. CDR3 bases read: TGCGCCAGCAGCTTGGCCGTGTTAGCGGGAGGGGACGAAAACATT. Filled out from reference TRBV5-1 and TRBJ2-4, the complete variable domain reads KAGVTQTPRYLIKTRGQQVTLSCSPISGHRSVSWYQQTPGQGLQFLFEYFSETQRNKGNFPGRFSGRQFSNSRSEMNVSTLELGDSALYLCASSLAVLAGGDENIQYFGAGTRLSVL.

Ten or more counts support this clone. The read terminates 3 residues ahead of where the CDR3 ends, so the germline J gene completes it. This chain links TRBV27 with TRBJ2-7; TRBD2 is a possible D gene (5 bases). Trimming took off 3 bases at V and 6 bases at J, with 18 bases between the two ends. CDR1 is MNHEY, CDR2 SMNVEV, per germline (reference sequence). This CDR3 has 15 amino acids. CDR3 amino acids: CASSLGRGLAVEQYF. The sequenced CDR3 bases are TGTGCCAGCAGTTTGGGTCGAGGGCTAGCAGTCGAG.

This clone was recorded at least ten times. The junction departs from germline at one end; a sequencing error may be responsible. The read ends 3 residues before the CDR3 terminus; that terminus is restored from the germline J gene. This chain connects TRBV4-2 to TRBJ2-3; D may be TRBD1 (6 bases). The CDR3 length is 14 residues. Germline CDR1 reads LGHNA; CDR2 reads YNFKEQ. CDR3 amino acids: CASSQDSFLDTQYF. The covered CDR3 bases are TGCGCCAGCAGCCAGGACAGTTTTCTAGATACG.

This clone was seen many times. The read terminates 3 residues ahead of where the CDR3 ends, so the germline J gene completes it. The rearrangement uses TRBV6-1 and TRBJ1-1, with 10 bases fitting TRBD1. CDR3 size: 15 residues. The germline V gene has CDR1 MNHNS and CDR2 SASEGT. The V segment lost 2 bases and the J segment 3 bases; nucleotides outside the gene matches: 3. The DNA read from the CDR3 is TGTGCCAGCAGTGAAAGAGGGACAGGGGACACTGAA. Translated: CASSERGTGDTE. The full CDR3 protein reads CASSERGTGDTEAFF.

This clone was seen ten or more times. The read ends 3 residues early relative to the CDR3; the germline J gene fills the gap. The chain couples TRBV20-1 to TRBJ2-5; 10 positions match TRBD2. The germline CDR1 and CDR2 sequences are DFQATT and SNEGSKA (reference sequence). V shed 5 bases and J 3 bases; nucleotides not matched to a gene: 6. The CDR3 spans 14 residues. The CDR3 bases that were read are TGCAGTGCTCCGGGACTAGCGTTTAAAGAGACC. Residues: CSAPGLAFKET. The CDR3 as a whole reads CSAPGLAFKETQYF.

This clone was observed many times. The read finishes 3 residues shy of the CDR3 end, and the germline J gene is used to complete it. The rearrangement joins TRBV20-1 to TRBJ1-5; no reliable D call. CDR3 length: 13 amino acids. The ends were cut back, 3 bases at V and 0 bases at J, with 6 bases in the middle. Germline V lookup: CDR1 DFQATT, CDR2 SNEGSKA (reference sequence). Partial CDR3 DNA: TGCAGTGCTAGTTCCTTTAGCAATCAGCCC. It yields the protein CSASSFSNQP. The complete CDR3 sequence is CSASSFSNQPQHF.

The sample holds many counts of this clone. The junction departs from the called germline gene at one end, perhaps through a read error. CDR3 residues: CASSGTAFSGNTIYF. CDR3 bases read: TGCGCCAGCAGCGGGACAGCTTTCTCTGGAAACACC. The chain carries TRBV4-2 and TRBJ1-3, with 7 positions matching TRBD1. The read is 3 residues too short to cover the CDR3 end, so that end is filled in from the germline J gene. This CDR3 region has 15 residues. Germline V gene lookup returns CDR1 LGHNA and CDR2 YNFKEQ.

This clone was counted at least ten times. The sequenced CDR3 bases are TGCAGTGCTGCTAACGGGGGCACTGAA. The encoded protein is CSAANGGTE. The full CDR3 is CSAANGGTEAFF. The rearrangement links TRBV20-1 to TRBJ1-1; D is possibly TRBD1 (5 bases). The read ends 3 residues early relative to the CDR3; the germline J gene fills the gap. Between the trimmed V and J ends, which lost 5 bases and 4 bases, there was a span of 11 bases. This CDR3 region has 12 residues. Germline CDR1 and CDR2: DFQATT and SNEGSKA (reference sequence).

This clone was counted ten times or more. From the germline J gene comes the end of the CDR3, since the read stops 3 residues before it. The chain combines TRBV5-1 with TRBJ2-7, with 8 bases aligning to TRBD2. The germline CDR1 and CDR2 sequences are SGHRS and YFSETQ. This CDR3 is built from 16 residues. J gave up 3 bases and V 4 bases, and 12 bases lay outside the gene matches. The CDR3 DNA, read in part, is TGCGCCAGCAGCGTAGTTAGCGGGATCGAATACTACGAG. It codes for CASSVVSGIEYYE. The full CDR3 protein is CASSVVSGIEYYEQYF.

This clone turned up a few times. The read stops 3 residues short of the end of the CDR3; the missing end is completed from the germline J gene. The chain links TRBV11-1 to TRBJ2-1; 10 bases are shared with TRBD2. The length of the CDR3 is 14 residues. The V gene's germline CDR1 is SGHAT and CDR2 FQDESV (reference sequence). The ends lost 5 bases at V and 5 bases at J; junction bases unmatched: 3. The sequenced CDR3 bases are TGTGCCAGCAGCATACTAGCGGGGAACAATGAG. It translates to CASSILAGNNE. The complete CDR3 reads CASSILAGNNEQFF.

This clone was counted ten times or more. The read terminates 3 residues before the CDR3 end, so the remaining end is supplied by the germline J gene. This sequence joins TRBV20-1 and TRBJ2-7, with D maybe TRBD1 (6 bases). CDR3 length equals 11 residues. Per germline, CDR1 DFQATT and CDR2 SNEGSKA (reference sequence). V lost 6 bases and J lost 3, with 9 bases in between. The CDR3 bases that were read are TGCAGTGCCGGACAGCTCTACGAG. The encoded protein is CSAGQLYE. In full, the CDR3 is CSAGQLYEQYF.

This clone was found a few times. A read error is possible here, since a much larger clone lies one base away. The observed sequence ends 3 residues before the CDR3 terminus, with the missing tail filled in from the germline J gene. The sample has other DNA sequences that encode this CDR3 too. The chain combines TRBV5-6 with TRBJ2-7; 9 bases are a match to TRBD1. CDR1 SGHDT and CDR2 YYEEEE come from the germline V gene. The V segment lost 5 bases and the J segment 2 bases; nucleotides outside the gene matches: 2. The CDR3 totals 13 residues. Here the CDR3 reads CASSWDRAYEQYF. The covered CDR3 bases are TGTGCCAGCAGTTGGGACAGGGCCTACGAG. Looking up the rest from reference TRBV5-6 and TRBJ2-7 gives the full variable domain: DAGVTQSPTHLIKTRGQQVTLRCSPKSGHDTVSWYQQALGQGPQFIFQYYEEEERQRGNFPDRFSGHQFPNYSSELNVNALLLGDSALYLCASSWDRAYEQYFGPGTRLTVT.

The CDR3 bases that were read are TGCAGTGCTAGGACCTCGAACAGGTCTACTATGCTTTACGAG. Encoded protein: CSARTSNRSTMLYE. The full-length CDR3 reads as CSARTSNRSTMLYEQYF. This chain joins TRBV20-1 and TRBJ2-7; TRBD1 might be the D (5 bases). The read halts 3 residues ahead of the CDR3 end, with the missing end drawn from the germline J gene. There are 17 residues in the CDR3. Germline V gives CDR1 DFQATT, CDR2 SNEGSKA (reference sequence). Trimming removed 3 bases at V and 4 bases at J, with 25 bases between.

The table lists this clone with many counts. The DNA ends 3 residues before the CDR3 does, and the rest of the CDR3 is filled in from the germline J gene. The V call is TRBV5-4, the J call TRBJ2-5, with D tentatively TRBD1 (5 bases). Trimming left V 4 bases short and J 3 bases short, with 13 bases between. This CDR3 has 14 amino acids. Germline V lookup: CDR1 SGHNT, CDR2 YYREEE (reference sequence). The part of the CDR3 DNA that was read is TGTGCCAGCAGCCGTGACAGAGGAGAAGAGACC. This codes for CASSRDRGEET. Given in full, the CDR3 is CASSRDRGEETQYF.

This clone was detected ten times or more. Read sequence stops 3 residues before the CDR3 end, and the germline J gene provides the missing end. The J gene is TRBJ2-6, the V gene TRBV30; no reliable D call. V lost 4 bases to trimming and J lost 4 bases, with 14 bases between them. There are 15 residues in the CDR3. Germline values: CDR1 GTSNPN, CDR2 SVGIG (reference sequence). CDR3 DNA, as far as it was read: TGTGCCTGGATTCGGCCGGGTGACGGGGCCAACGTC. This gives the protein CAWIRPGDGANV. The entire CDR3 reads CAWIRPGDGANVLTF.

This clone was counted ten times or more. The observed sequence ends 3 residues before the CDR3 terminus, with the missing tail filled in from the germline J gene. This chain joins TRBV5-1 and TRBJ2-7; no reliable D call. The V and J ends lost 2 bases and 1 base respectively, with 10 bases between them. CDR1 and CDR2 from the germline V gene are SGHRS and YFSETQ. The CDR3 is 14 residues long. The sequenced CDR3 bases are TGCGCCAGCAGCTTTTTTAGTGGTTCCTACGAG. It codes for CASSFFSGSYE. The full CDR3 protein is CASSFFSGSYEQYF.

This clone showed up many times. The read ends 3 residues before the CDR3 terminus; that terminus is restored from the germline J gene. This chain links TRBV7-7 with TRBJ2-3; a weak D match, TRBD2 (6 bases). The CDR3 loop spans 14 amino acids. Looked up from germline, CDR1 is SSHAT and CDR2 is FNYEAQ (reference sequence). The CDR3: CASGPGGAVDTQYF. Partial CDR3 DNA: TGTGCTAGCGGCCCCGGCGGGGCTGTGGATACG.